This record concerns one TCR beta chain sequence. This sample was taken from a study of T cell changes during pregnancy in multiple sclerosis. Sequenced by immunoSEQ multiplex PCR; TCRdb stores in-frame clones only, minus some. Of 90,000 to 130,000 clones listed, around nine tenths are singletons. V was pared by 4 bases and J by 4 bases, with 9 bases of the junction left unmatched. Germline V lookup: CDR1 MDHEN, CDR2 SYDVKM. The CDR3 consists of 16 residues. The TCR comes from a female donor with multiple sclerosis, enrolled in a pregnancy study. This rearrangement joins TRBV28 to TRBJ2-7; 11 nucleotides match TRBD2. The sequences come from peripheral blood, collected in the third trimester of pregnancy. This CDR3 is CASSSRTSGFGYEQYF. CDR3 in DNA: TGTGCCAGCAGTTCCCGGACTAGCGGGTTCGGTTACGAGCAGTACTTC. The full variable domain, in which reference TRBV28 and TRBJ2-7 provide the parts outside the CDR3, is DVKVTQSSRYLVKRTGEKVFLECVQDMDHENMFWYRQDPGLGLRLIYFSYDVKMKEKGDIPEGYSVSREKKERFSLILESASTNQTSMYLCASSSRTSGFGYEQYFGPGTRLTVT.